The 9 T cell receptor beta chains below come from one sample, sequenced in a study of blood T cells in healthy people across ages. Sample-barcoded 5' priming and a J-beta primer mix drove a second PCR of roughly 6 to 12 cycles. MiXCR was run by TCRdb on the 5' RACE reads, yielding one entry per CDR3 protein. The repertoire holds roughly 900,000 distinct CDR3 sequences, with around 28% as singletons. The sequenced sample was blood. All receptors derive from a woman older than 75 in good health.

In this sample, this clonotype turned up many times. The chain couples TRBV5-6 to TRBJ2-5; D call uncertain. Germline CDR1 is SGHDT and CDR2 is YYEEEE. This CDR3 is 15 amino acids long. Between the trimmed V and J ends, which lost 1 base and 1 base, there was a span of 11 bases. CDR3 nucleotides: TGTGCCAGCAGCTTGTTCGCAGGCCGCCAAGAGACCCAGTACTTC. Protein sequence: CASSLFAGRQETQYF.

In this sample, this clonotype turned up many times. The CDR3: CASSLTLELYNEQFF. The DNA of the CDR3 is TGTGCCAGCAGCTTAACACTAGAGCTTTACAATGAGCAGTTCTTC. The J gene is TRBJ2-1, the V gene TRBV5-6; the D gene is possibly TRBD2 (5 bases). The CDR3 has 15 amino acids. Germline assignment: CDR1 SGHDT and CDR2 YYEEEE. Trimming took off 2 bases at V and 4 bases at J, with 13 bases between the two ends.

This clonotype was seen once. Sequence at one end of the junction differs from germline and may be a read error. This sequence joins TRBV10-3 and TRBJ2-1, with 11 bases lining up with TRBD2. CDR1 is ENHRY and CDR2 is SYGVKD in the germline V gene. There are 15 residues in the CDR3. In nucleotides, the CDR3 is TGTGCCAGCAGTTACGGACTAGCGGGTCCCCATGAGCAGTTCTTC. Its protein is CASSYGLAGPHEQFF.

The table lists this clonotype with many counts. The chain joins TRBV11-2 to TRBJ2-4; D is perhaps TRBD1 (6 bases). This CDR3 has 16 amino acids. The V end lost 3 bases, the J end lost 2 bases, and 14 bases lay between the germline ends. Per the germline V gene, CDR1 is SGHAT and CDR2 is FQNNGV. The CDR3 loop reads CASSFQTGVTKNIQYF. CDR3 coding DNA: TGTGCCAGCAGCTTCCAGACAGGTGTGACCAAAAACATTCAGTACTTC. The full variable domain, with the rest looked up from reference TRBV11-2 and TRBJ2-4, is EAGVAQSPRYKIIEKRQSVAFWCNPISGHATLYWYQQILGQGPKLLIQFQNNGVVDDSQLPKDRFSAERLKGVDSTLKIQPAKLEDSAVYLCASSFQTGVTKNIQYFGAGTRLSVL.

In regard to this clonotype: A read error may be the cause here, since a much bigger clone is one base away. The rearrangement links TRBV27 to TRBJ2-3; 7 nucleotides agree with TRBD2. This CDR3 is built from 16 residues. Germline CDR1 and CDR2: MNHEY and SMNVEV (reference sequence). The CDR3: CAGSKTSSGGTDTQYF. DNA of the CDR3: TGTGCCGGCAGTAAGACTAGCTCGGGGGGCACAGATACGCAGTATTTT.

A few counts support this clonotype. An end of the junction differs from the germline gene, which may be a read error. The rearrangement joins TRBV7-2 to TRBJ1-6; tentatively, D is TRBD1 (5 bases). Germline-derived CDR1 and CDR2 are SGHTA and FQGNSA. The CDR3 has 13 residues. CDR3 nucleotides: TGTGCCGGCAGCTTGGGGGGTAATTCACCCCTCCACTTT. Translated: CAGSLGGNSPLHF.

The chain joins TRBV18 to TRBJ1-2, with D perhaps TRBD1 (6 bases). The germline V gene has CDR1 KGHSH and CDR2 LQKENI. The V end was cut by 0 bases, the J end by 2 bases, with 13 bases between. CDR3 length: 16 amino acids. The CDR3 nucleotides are TGTGCCAGCTCACCACCGGGGGCAGGGTCCAACTATGGCTACACCTTC. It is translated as CASSPPGAGSNYGYTF.

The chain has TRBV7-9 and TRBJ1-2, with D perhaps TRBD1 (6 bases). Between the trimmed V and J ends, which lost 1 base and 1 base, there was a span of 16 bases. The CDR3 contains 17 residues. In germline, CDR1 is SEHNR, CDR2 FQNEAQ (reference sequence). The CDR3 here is CASSLGTGSLFNYGYTF. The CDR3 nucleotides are TGTGCCAGCAGCTTAGGTACAGGGAGTTTGTTTAACTATGGCTACACCTTC.

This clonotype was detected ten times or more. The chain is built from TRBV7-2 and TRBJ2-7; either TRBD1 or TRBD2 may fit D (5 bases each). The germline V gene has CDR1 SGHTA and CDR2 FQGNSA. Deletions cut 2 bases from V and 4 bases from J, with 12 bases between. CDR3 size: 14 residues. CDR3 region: CASSLNRGPYEQYF. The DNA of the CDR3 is TGTGCCAGCAGCTTAAATAGGGGACCGTACGAGCAGTACTTC.